The 5 T cell receptor beta chains reported below all come from one sample, sequenced in a study of CXCR3-negative and CXCR3-positive naive CD8 T cells. The TRB cDNA libraries were prepared by 5' RACE with UMI labels. TCRdb reprocessed the 5' RACE reads; each CDR3 protein has one entry and no DNA is given. Its table records tens of thousands of distinct CDR3 sequences. The material sequenced was memory CD8+ T cells from blood. Receptor source: a human donor in good health. Some clones in this sample may be carry-over from other donors' samples.

This CDR3 reads CASSITGAEQYF. The chain couples TRBV28 to TRBJ2-7; the TRBD1 assignment by TCRdb is unverifiable without DNA. This CDR3 region has 12 residues. CDR1 is MDHEN and CDR2 is SYDVKM in the germline V gene. The variable domain in full, completed from reference TRBV28 and TRBJ2-7, reads DVKVTQSSRYLVKRTGEKVFLECVQDMDHENMFWYRQDPGLGLRLIYFSYDVKMKEKGDIPEGYSVSREKKERFSLILESASTNQTSMYLCASSITGAEQYFGPGTRLTVT.

V and J are TRBV5-8 and TRBJ2-7. The CDR3 spans 13 residues. Looked up from germline, CDR1 is SGHTS and CDR2 is YDEGEE. The CDR3: CASSLGKSYEQYF.

This rearrangement joins TRBV24-1 to TRBJ2-2; the TCRdb call, TRBD1, lacks DNA for checking. Germline V gene sequence: CDR1 KGHDR, CDR2 SFDVKD. The CDR3 has 14 residues. The CDR3 is CATSENRVAGELFF.

V and J are TRBV7-9 and TRBJ2-7. Germline V gene sequence: CDR1 SEHNR, CDR2 FQNEAQ (reference sequence). This CDR3 is built from 13 residues. The CDR3 loop reads CASSLRVSYEQYF.

This chain connects TRBV6-4 to TRBJ2-7; the TRBD2 assignment by TCRdb is unverifiable without DNA. Germline V gives CDR1 MRHNA, CDR2 SNTAGT. The CDR3 runs to 15 residues. CDR3: CASSDRVLHPWEQYF.